These 29 T cell receptor beta chains share one sample of origin, sequenced in a study of blood T cell repertoires in COVID-19. Only in-frame clones appear in the TCRdb table, and some are missing; sequencing was by immunoSEQ multiplex PCR. Here the sample spans approximately 330,000 clones, 70% to 90% being singletons. Sequenced material: PBMCs or T cells enriched from blood (not recorded which). Receptors originate from a middle-aged woman with acute COVID-19.

The genes are TRBV11-2 and TRBJ2-7; D may be TRBD1 (5 bases). Germline V gene data show CDR1 as SGHAT and CDR2 as FQNNGV. Trimming shortened V by 0 bases and J by 1 base, and 22 bases separated the two germline ends. The CDR3 length is 19 residues. CDR3 nucleotide sequence: TGTGCCAGCAGCTTAGAACGCGTAGTGTGGCAGGGAAAGTCCTACGAGCAGTACTTC. Protein: CASSLERVVWQGKSYEQYF.

This clone has just a few counts. This rearrangement joins TRBV2 to TRBJ2-6; 7 nucleotides agree with TRBD1. Germline assignment: CDR1 SNHLY and CDR2 FYNNEI. The V segment lost 7 bases and the J segment 1 base; nucleotides outside the gene matches: 4. The CDR3 totals 15 residues. The CDR3 sequence: CASKGGLSGANVLTF. CDR3 nucleotide sequence: TGTGCCAGCAAAGGGGGCCTATCTGGGGCCAACGTCCTGACTTTC.

CDR3 bases: TGTGCCAGCAGCCCCGGGACTAGCGGGAGAGGTGATGAGCAGTTCTTC. Protein product: CASSPGTSGRGDEQFF. The chain is built from TRBV7-9 and TRBJ2-1, with 14 bases aligning to TRBD2. This CDR3 comprises 16 residues. CDR1 SEHNR and CDR2 FQNEAQ come from the germline V gene (reference sequence). The junction had 8 bases not matched to a gene; V was cut back by 5 bases and J by 8 bases.

J is TRBJ2-7 and V is TRBV3-1 (or the pseudogene TRBV3-2); 7 bases map to TRBD1. The CDR3 is 14 residues long. Germline trimming cut 4 bases from V and 2 bases from J; bases unmatched to any gene: 5. Germline-derived CDR1 and CDR2 are LGHDT and YNNKEL (reference sequence). The CDR3 region has the DNA TGTGCCAGCAGCCCGGGACAGAACGCCTACGAGCAGTACTTC. It yields the protein CASSPGQNAYEQYF.

A note on this clone: The DNA is left out, because the CDR3 cannot be placed on it with certainty; the CDR3 is given as TCRdb lists it. The gene calls are TRBV21-1 and TRBJ2-1; the table's D call of TRBD2 was not tested on the DNA. TRBV21-1 is flagged as a pseudogene. The CDR3 length is 19 residues, termini included. The chain's CDR3 is CASSKVASGSKGGGNEQFF.

This sequence joins TRBV4-1 and TRBJ1-1; unclear D gene. The V gene lost 0 bases and the J gene lost 0 bases, with 5 bases spanning the gap. CDR3 size: 14 residues. Germline V CDR1 and CDR2: MGHRA, YSYEKL. CDR3 DNA sequence: TGCGCCAGCAGCCAAGAAACAGTGAACACTGAAGCTTTCTTT. This gives the protein CASSQETVNTEAFF.

The V gene is TRBV18, the J gene TRBJ1-1; the match to TRBD1 covers 10 bases. Trimming cost V 4 bases and J 0 bases; bases outside gene matches: 5. The CDR3 extends over 16 amino acids. CDR1 is KGHSH and CDR2 is LQKENI in the germline V gene. CDR3 sequence: CASSLGTGAVNTEAFF. CDR3 nucleotides: TGTGCCAGCTCACTCGGGACAGGGGCCGTGAACACTGAAGCTTTCTTT.

The DNA for the CDR3 is TGTGCCAGCAGTGACGACATCGGCGAGGCTTTCTTT. Translated, it gives CASSDDIGEAFF. The chain couples TRBV2 to TRBJ1-1; D is unresolved. The CDR3 spans 12 residues. V was trimmed by 3 bases and J by 11 bases, leaving 13 bases between them. The germline V gene has CDR1 SNHLY and CDR2 FYNNEI.

V and J are TRBV2 and TRBJ1-2; 9 bases are a match to TRBD1. The trim removed 8 bases at V and 2 bases at J, leaving 3 bases unmatched. CDR1 and CDR2 (germline): SNHLY, FYNNEI. The CDR3 runs to 13 residues. As DNA, the CDR3 is TGTGCCAGCGCGGGGACAGGGAACTATGGCTACACCTTC. As protein: CASAGTGNYGYTF. Full variable domain (remainder filled in from reference TRBV2 and TRBJ1-2): EPEVTQTPSHQVTQMGQEVILRCVPISNHLYFYWYRQILGQKVEFLVSFYNNEISEKSEIFDDQFSVERPDGSNFTLKIRSTKLEDSAMYFCASAGTGNYGYTFGSGTRLTVV.

The chain joins TRBV3-1 (or the pseudogene TRBV3-2) to TRBJ2-3, with TRBD2 matching 10 bases. CDR1 and CDR2 from the germline V gene are LGHDT and YNNKEL (reference sequence). The junction had 5 bases not matched to a gene; V was cut back by 5 bases and J by 3 bases. The CDR3 has 15 residues. In nucleotides, the CDR3 is TGTGCCAGCAGCACAACTAGCGGGGAAACAGATACGCAGTATTTT. Translating it yields CASSTTSGETDTQYF.

The CDR3 DNA follows: TGTGCCAGCAGCACAGGGGCCAATCAGCCCCAGCATTTT. This sequence encodes CASSTGANQPQHF. V gene TRBV7-3 combines with J gene TRBJ1-5, with TRBD1 identical over 7 bases. The ends lost 5 bases at V and 3 bases at J; junction bases unmatched: 1. This CDR3 spans 13 amino acids. In germline, CDR1 is SGHTA, CDR2 FQGTGA.

The CDR3 protein is CASSLGVGQGGNEQYF. The CDR3 DNA reads TGTGCCAGCAGCTTAGGAGTGGGGCAAGGGGGAAACGAGCAGTACTTC. The chain recombines TRBV7-9 with TRBJ2-7; TRBD1 might be the D (6 bases). This CDR3 is built from 16 residues. CDR1 SEHNR and CDR2 FQNEAQ come from the germline V gene (reference sequence). V dropped 1 base and J dropped 5 bases, with 18 bases sitting between them.

The J gene is TRBJ1-1, the V gene TRBV7-9; 9 bases fit TRBD1. Germline CDR1 and CDR2: SEHNR and FQNEAQ (reference sequence). V shed 2 bases, J shed 8 bases, and the junction held 3 bases outside the gene matches. The CDR3 totals 13 residues. CDR3 nucleotides: TGTGCCAGCAGCTTAACAGGGGGCTTAGAAGCTTTCTTT. Protein product: CASSLTGGLEAFF.

This clone has just one count. The chain employs TRBV5-1 and TRBJ2-7, with 10 positions matching TRBD1. The germline CDR1 and CDR2 sequences are SGHRS and YFSETQ. This CDR3 contains 14 residues. The V and J ends lost 4 bases and 6 bases, in that order; junction bases with no gene match: 7. In DNA form, the CDR3 reads TGCGCCAGCAGCCCCAGACAGGGGGCCTCCGAGCAGTACTTC. This gives the protein CASSPRQGASEQYF.

V is TRBV28 and J is TRBJ1-6; tentative D call: TRBD1 (5 bases). CDR1 is MDHEN and CDR2 is SYDVKM in the germline V gene. This CDR3 region has 14 residues. Trimming cost V 2 bases and J 10 bases, with 12 bases left between them. DNA for the CDR3: TGTGCCAGCAGTTTAACCAGGGTCTTGTCACCCCTCCACTTT. Residues: CASSLTRVLSPLHF.

The rearrangement links TRBV19 to TRBJ2-3, with D maybe TRBD1 (5 bases). CDR3 length equals 17 residues. The germline gives CDR1 LNHDA, CDR2 SQIVND (reference sequence). V lost 5 bases and J lost 4, with 22 bases in between. The chain's CDR3 is CASSLLPGQGFADTQYF. In nucleotides, the CDR3 is TGTGCCAGTAGTCTACTTCCGGGCCAGGGCTTCGCAGATACGCAGTATTTT. Full variable domain (rest looked up from reference TRBV19 and TRBJ2-3): DGGITQSPKYLFRKEGQNVTLSCEQNLNHDAMYWYRQDPGQGLRLIYYSQIVNDFQKGDIAEGYSVSREKKESFPLTVTSAQKNPTAFYLCASSLLPGQGFADTQYFGPGTRLTVL.

This chain connects TRBV2 to TRBJ1-3; D might be TRBD1 (6 bases). This CDR3 has 14 amino acids. Trimming shortened V by 3 bases and J by 2 bases, and 8 bases separated the two germline ends. The germline gives CDR1 SNHLY, CDR2 FYNNEI. For the CDR3, the DNA is TGTGCCAGCAGTGATTCAGGGGCTGGAAACACCATATATTTT. The encoded protein is CASSDSGAGNTIYF.

The V and J genes are TRBV6-5 and TRBJ2-3, with 9 bases matching TRBD1. CDR3 size: 14 residues. Trimming removed 0 bases from V and 10 bases from J; junction bases left unmatched: 5. Germline lookup yields CDR1 MNHEY and CDR2 SVGAGI. The chain's CDR3 is CASSYSEGQGAQYF. CDR3 in DNA: TGTGCCAGCAGTTACTCCGAGGGACAGGGCGCGCAGTATTTT.

The CDR3 reads CASSRTATVNTEAFF. In DNA, the CDR3 is TGTGCCAGCAGCCGCACAGCGACAGTGAACACTGAAGCTTTCTTT. V gene TRBV11-2 combines with J gene TRBJ1-1, with D maybe TRBD1 (5 bases). The CDR3 loop spans 15 amino acids. V was pared by 5 bases and J by 0 bases, with 13 bases between. Germline CDR1 SGHAT, CDR2 FQNNGV.

In regard to this clone: The same CDR3 is also encoded by other DNA sequences in this sample. The J gene is TRBJ1-1, the V gene TRBV6-5, with 8 bases identical to TRBD1. The CDR3 totals 13 residues. Trimming removed 6 bases from V and 4 bases from J; junction bases left unmatched: 4. Per the germline V gene, CDR1 is MNHEY and CDR2 is SVGAGI. The CDR3 DNA reads as TGTGCCAGCAGACCTACAGGGGGCACTGAAGCTTTCTTT. Its translation is CASRPTGGTEAFF.

The chain is built from TRBV18 and TRBJ2-7; 12 bases are shared with TRBD1. CDR3 length equals 15 residues. Germline V gene data show CDR1 as KGHSH and CDR2 as LQKENI. V lost 3 bases, J lost 3 bases, and 3 bases stayed unmatched. CDR3 protein: CASSPGQGANYEQYF. CDR3 DNA: TGTGCCAGCTCACCGGGACAGGGGGCTAACTACGAGCAGTACTTC. The full variable domain, rest sourced from reference TRBV18 and TRBJ2-7, is NAGVMQNPRHLVRRRGQEARLRCSPMKGHSHVYWYRQLPEEGLKFMVYLQKENIIDESGMPKERFSAEFPKEGPSILRIQQVVRGDSAAYFCASSPGQGANYEQYFGPGTRLTVT.

This chain joins TRBV7-9 and TRBJ2-5, with D tentatively TRBD1 (5 bases). The CDR3 extends over 13 amino acids. Germline lookup yields CDR1 SEHNR and CDR2 FQNEAQ (reference sequence). V was trimmed by 2 bases and J by 5 bases, leaving 9 bases between them. The CDR3 reads CASSLIAGETQYF. The CDR3 bases are TGTGCCAGCAGCTTAATCGCAGGGGAGACCCAGTACTTC. The full variable domain, rest sourced from reference TRBV7-9 and TRBJ2-5, is DTGVSQNPRHKITKRGQNVTFRCDPISEHNRLYWYRQTLGQGPEFLTYFQNEAQLEKSRLLSDRFSAERPKGSFSTLEIQRTEQGDSAMYLCASSLIAGETQYFGPGTRLLVL.

The V call is TRBV7-2, the J call TRBJ1-1, with a possible D match to TRBD1 (5 bases). CDR1 is SGHTA and CDR2 is FQGNSA in the germline V gene. This CDR3 comprises 13 residues. Trimming removed 2 bases from V and 10 bases from J, with 14 bases in between. The CDR3 here is CASSLIDSRGAFF. The CDR3 DNA reads as TGTGCCAGCAGCTTAATCGACAGTAGAGGAGCTTTCTTT.

J is TRBJ2-3 and V is TRBV7-9, with 8 bases lining up with TRBD1. This CDR3 has 18 residues. The trim removed 2 bases at V and 4 bases at J, leaving 14 bases unmatched. In germline, CDR1 is SEHNR, CDR2 FQNEAQ (reference sequence). The CDR3 protein is CASSLRGRRGQGPDTQYF. In DNA, the CDR3 is TGTGCCAGCAGCTTAAGGGGCAGGAGAGGACAGGGTCCAGATACGCAGTATTTT.

This clone has only a few counts. The chain is built from TRBV5-1 and TRBJ2-2; 9 bases line up with TRBD1. The CDR3 runs 16 residues. The germline V gene has CDR1 SGHRS and CDR2 YFSETQ. Trimming took 4 bases from V and 5 from J; bases not matched to a gene: 9. CDR3 loop: CASSSSGTGLTGELFF. CDR3 nucleotide sequence: TGCGCCAGCAGCAGCTCCGGGACAGGGTTGACCGGGGAGCTGTTTTTT. The full variable domain, in which reference TRBV5-1 and TRBJ2-2 provide the parts outside the CDR3, is KAGVTQTPRYLIKTRGQQVTLSCSPISGHRSVSWYQQTPGQGLQFLFEYFSETQRNKGNFPGRFSGRQFSNSRSEMNVSTLELGDSALYLCASSSSGTGLTGELFFGEGSRLTVL.

The table lists this clone with many counts. The gene calls are TRBV28 and TRBJ1-2; D unclear. Germline CDR1 MDHEN, CDR2 SYDVKM. The CDR3 consists of 14 residues. Trimming removed 4 bases at V and 5 bases at J, with 14 bases between. CDR3 amino acids: CASSSDGNPYGYTF. CDR3 sequence (DNA): TGTGCCAGCAGTTCTGACGGGAATCCTTATGGCTACACCTTC.

This sequence joins TRBV5-4 and TRBJ2-1; D gene uncertain. V was clipped by 0 bases and J by 0 bases, with 10 bases between them. The CDR3 covers 16 residues. The germline V gene encodes CDR1 SGHNT and CDR2 YYREEE (reference sequence). Written as DNA, the CDR3 is TGTGCCAGCAGCTTGGATAGCTCGAGCTCCTACAATGAGCAGTTCTTC. Translating it yields CASSLDSSSSYNEQFF.

The J gene is TRBJ2-3, the V gene TRBV2; TRBD2 matches 10 bases. The CDR3 covers 17 residues. V lost 4 bases to trimming and J lost 3 bases; unmatched junction nucleotides: 10. Germline V gives CDR1 SNHLY, CDR2 FYNNEI. CDR3 DNA sequence: TGTGCCAGCAGTGCGGTAGCGGGGGGCCGGCTAACAGATACGCAGTATTTT. Translating gives CASSAVAGGRLTDTQYF.

The chain has TRBV28 and TRBJ1-2; D uncertain. This CDR3 spans 12 amino acids. Trimming left V 2 bases short and J 9 bases short, with 10 bases between. Looked up from germline, CDR1 is MDHEN and CDR2 is SYDVKM. The CDR3 coding sequence is TGTGCCAGCAGTTTAATGTTGTCTAGCTACACCTTC. Protein: CASSLMLSSYTF.